Below are 15 T cell receptor beta chains sequenced from a single sample in a study of T cell responses to AZD1222 COVID-19 vaccine. Profiled with immunoSEQ multiplex PCR; TCRdb holds only in-frame clones, not every one. The data hold fewer than 150,000 clones, with 85% to 90% observed a single time. The input for sequencing was peripheral blood, taken on day 0 of AZD1222 vaccination. These receptors were obtained from an adult in good health.

The chain combines TRBV9 with TRBJ1-4; no clear D. V lost 4 bases to trimming and J lost 4 bases, with 11 bases between them. Germline assignment: CDR1 SGDLS and CDR2 YYNGEE. The CDR3 sequence is 14 residues long. The CDR3 is CASSLGGFNEKLFF. For the CDR3, the DNA is TGTGCCAGCAGCCTTGGAGGGTTTAATGAAAAACTGTTTTTT.

The CDR3 DNA is TGTGCCAGCAGCCCCCTCCTTTACGAGCAGTACTTC. Protein product: CASSPLLYEQYF. V and J are TRBV7-8 and TRBJ2-7; D unclear. This CDR3 has 12 amino acids. V was clipped by 5 bases and J by 4 bases, with 9 bases between them. Germline V gene lookup returns CDR1 SGHVS and CDR2 FQNEAQ.

This chain links TRBV21-1 with TRBJ1-1. TRBV21-1 is assigned pseudogene status. The CDR3 loop spans 13 amino acids. The CDR3 nucleotides read TGTGCCAGCAGCAAACGGGGGACCCCTTCTGCTTTCTTT. This codes for CASSKRGTPSAFF.

This CDR3 is CASSLRGYSNQPQHF. DNA of the CDR3: TGTGCCAGCAGTTTACGGGGATATAGCAATCAGCCCCAGCATTTT. This chain uses TRBV27 with TRBJ1-5, with D hard to call. This CDR3 has 15 residues. Germline V CDR1 and CDR2: MNHEY, SMNVEV (reference sequence). Trimming shortened V by 2 bases and J by 0 bases, and 8 bases separated the two germline ends.

The chain carries TRBV7-8 and TRBJ2-1; weak D call: TRBD1 (5 bases). This CDR3 comprises 19 residues. Germline lookup yields CDR1 SGHVS and CDR2 FQNEAQ. With 3 bases removed from V and 1 base from J, the gap between germline ends came to 22 bases. The CDR3 coding sequence is TGTGCCAGCAGCTTGACCAGGGTAAACGCGTTACCGTCCTACAATGAGCAGTTCTTC. Its translation: CASSLTRVNALPSYNEQFF. The full variable domain, completed using reference TRBV7-8 and TRBJ2-1, is GAGVSQSPRYKVAKRGQDVALRCDPISGHVSLFWYQQALGQGPEFLTYFQNEAQLDKSGLPSDRFFAERPEGSVSTLKIQRTQQEDSAVYLCASSLTRVNALPSYNEQFFGPGTRLTVL.

This chain joins TRBV4-3 and TRBJ2-1; D gene unclear. Looked up from germline, CDR1 is LGHNA and CDR2 is YSLEER. The CDR3 consists of 21 residues. V was pared by 1 base and J by 6 bases, with 31 bases between. CDR3 amino acids: CASSQGLRWPLDPTARNEQFF. CDR3 DNA: TGCGCCAGCAGCCAAGGCTTGCGATGGCCATTGGACCCGACGGCTCGCAATGAGCAGTTCTTC.

V and J are TRBV3-1 (or the pseudogene TRBV3-2) and TRBJ1-2; possibly TRBD1 for D (6 bases). The V gene's germline CDR1 is LGHDT and CDR2 YNNKEL (reference sequence). This CDR3 has 14 residues. Trimming removed 3 bases from V and 5 bases from J, with 13 bases in between. The CDR3 here is CASSHEGVGYGYTF. CDR3 sequence (DNA): TGTGCCAGCAGCCACGAGGGGGTTGGGTATGGCTACACCTTC.

This chain links TRBV5-1 with TRBJ2-4, with TRBD2 matching over 9 bases. The CDR3 is 14 residues long. Germline CDR1 SGHRS, CDR2 YFSETQ. V was clipped by 4 bases and J by 6 bases; unmatched bases: 5. In DNA, the CDR3 is TGCGCCAGCAGCCCGGGACTAGCTATAAACATTCAGTACTTC. This translates into CASSPGLAINIQYF. Full variable domain (rest looked up from reference TRBV5-1 and TRBJ2-4): KAGVTQTPRYLIKTRGQQVTLSCSPISGHRSVSWYQQTPGQGLQFLFEYFSETQRNKGNFPGRFSGRQFSNSRSEMNVSTLELGDSALYLCASSPGLAINIQYFGAGTRLSVL.

This chain uses TRBV5-1 with TRBJ2-3; 8 bases are a match to TRBD2. The germline gives CDR1 SGHRS, CDR2 YFSETQ. The CDR3 is 14 residues long. With V trimmed by 4 bases and J by 4 bases, 5 bases remained unmatched. The DNA of the CDR3 is TGCGCCAGCAGCCTAGGGACTAGGGCAGATACGCAGTATTTT. It encodes CASSLGTRADTQYF.

The chain couples TRBV14 to TRBJ2-2; D gene unclear. This CDR3 contains 14 residues. The germline V and J ends were trimmed by 1 base and 4 bases, with 7 bases remaining between them. Germline V gene data show CDR1 as SGHDN and CDR2 as FVKESK. The DNA of the CDR3 is TGTGCCAGCAGCCAAGTTGTAAGCACCGGGGAGCTGTTTTTT. Residues: CASSQVVSTGELFF.

The chain employs TRBV15 and TRBJ1-1, with D tentatively TRBD1 (5 bases). Trimming left V 3 bases short and J 6 bases short, with 8 bases between. This CDR3 comprises 12 residues. Per the germline V gene, CDR1 is LNHNV and CDR2 is YYDKDF (reference sequence). CDR3 protein: CATSSQGPEAFF. In nucleotides, the CDR3 is TGTGCCACCAGCAGTCAGGGTCCTGAAGCTTTCTTT.

The chain recombines TRBV10-3 with TRBJ2-3; 10 positions match TRBD2. Germline CDR1 reads ENHRY; CDR2 reads SYGVKD. The V segment lost 3 bases and the J segment 1 base; nucleotides outside the gene matches: 1. This CDR3 spans 15 amino acids. CDR3 amino acids: CAISDTSGGTDTQYF. As DNA, the CDR3 is TGTGCCATCAGTGATACTAGCGGGGGCACAGATACGCAGTATTTT.

The V and J genes are TRBV30 and TRBJ1-1; no reliable D call. CDR3 length: 11 amino acids. CDR1 and CDR2 from the germline V gene are GTSNPN and SVGIG (reference sequence). V lost 4 bases, J lost 7 bases, and 10 bases lay in between. DNA for the CDR3: TGTGCCTGGAAACCGGGGTATGAAGCTTTCTTT. Residues: CAWKPGYEAFF.

The chain uses TRBV6-1 and TRBJ1-5, with 7 nucleotides matching TRBD1. From germline, CDR1 is MNHNS and CDR2 SASEGT. Germline trimming cut 2 bases from V and 9 bases from J; bases unmatched to any gene: 7. This CDR3 is built from 14 residues. CDR3 amino acids: CASSEFETGTPQHF. The CDR3 nucleotides read TGTGCCAGCAGTGAATTTGAGACAGGGACGCCCCAGCATTTT.

The rearrangement joins TRBV7-2 to TRBJ2-2, with a possible D match to TRBD2 (5 bases). V lost 2 bases and J lost 5, with 9 bases in between. From germline, CDR1 is SGHTA and CDR2 FQGNSA. The CDR3 contains 14 residues. The CDR3 is CASSLTGYTGELFF. As DNA, the CDR3 is TGTGCCAGCAGCTTAACGGGATATACCGGGGAGCTGTTTTTT.